One and the same sample provided the 12 T cell receptor beta chains below, sequenced in a study of T cell changes during pregnancy in multiple sclerosis. The method was immunoSEQ multiplex PCR; TCRdb's version includes in-frame clones alone and lacks a portion of them. This sample has about 51,000 clones, with almost 95% found just once. The material was CD4+ T cells from peripheral blood mononuclear cells, obtained in the third trimester of pregnancy. All receptors derive from a female donor with multiple sclerosis, enrolled in a pregnancy study.

The chain has TRBV18 and TRBJ1-1; D uncertain. Trimming took 2 bases from V and 0 from J, leaving 4 bases between them. The CDR3 is 13 residues long. Germline-derived CDR1 and CDR2 are KGHSH and LQKENI. The CDR3 region is CASSPGLNTEAFF. Here the CDR3 DNA reads TGTGCCAGCTCACCAGGGCTGAACACTGAAGCTTTCTTT.

This chain links TRBV19 with TRBJ1-5, with D possibly matching TRBD1 (6 bases). Trimming removed 9 bases from V and 3 bases from J, with 12 bases in between. In germline, CDR1 is LNHDA, CDR2 SQIVND (reference sequence). CDR3 length: 13 amino acids. CDR3 sequence: CASDRSTNQPQHF. The CDR3 DNA sequence: TGTGCCAGCGACAGGTCTACCAATCAGCCCCAGCATTTT. Full variable domain (outside the CDR3, taken from reference TRBV19 and TRBJ1-5): DGGITQSPKYLFRKEGQNVTLSCEQNLNHDAMYWYRQDPGQGLRLIYYSQIVNDFQKGDIAEGYSVSREKKESFPLTVTSAQKNPTAFYLCASDRSTNQPQHFGDGTRLSIL.

The rearrangement uses TRBV4-2 and TRBJ2-1; the match to TRBD2 covers 8 bases. Trimming cost V 0 bases and J 6 bases; bases outside gene matches: 10. Germline CDR1 is LGHNA and CDR2 is YNFKEQ. The CDR3 length is 17 residues. DNA of the CDR3: TGTGCCAGCAGCCAAGATAAATCGGCGGGAGGTAGCAATGAGCAGTTCTTC. It yields the protein CASSQDKSAGGSNEQFF.

The rearrangement links TRBV5-6 to TRBJ2-1; 7 bases fit TRBD1. V shed 7 bases, J shed 5 bases, and the junction held 12 bases outside the gene matches. Germline assignment: CDR1 SGHDT and CDR2 YYEEEE. CDR3 length equals 15 residues. CDR3 residues: CASRPRVTGNNEQFF. The CDR3, as DNA: TGTGCCAGCCGCCCCAGGGTGACAGGGAACAATGAGCAGTTCTTC.

The V call is TRBV7-3, the J call TRBJ1-1; 8 positions agree with TRBD1. Germline CDR1 and CDR2: SGHTA and FQGTGA. V dropped 3 bases and J dropped 5; count of bases not matched to a gene: 8. The length of the CDR3 is 15 residues. CDR3 in amino acids: CASSFSGTGSTEAFF. The CDR3 nucleotides read TGTGCCAGCAGCTTCTCGGGGACAGGAAGTACTGAAGCTTTCTTT.

The V and J genes are TRBV4-3 and TRBJ2-1, with TRBD2 matching over 9 bases. Germline V gene data show CDR1 as LGHNA and CDR2 as YSLEER. This CDR3 spans 17 amino acids. Unmatched junction bases numbered 5, after V lost 1 base and J lost 1 base. The CDR3 region has the DNA TGCGCCAGCAGCCAAGTGGCCAGCGGGAGGTCCTACAATGAGCAGTTCTTC. It translates to CASSQVASGRSYNEQFF.

This chain joins TRBV27 and TRBJ2-7, with 13 bases identical to TRBD2. V shed 5 bases and J 6 bases; nucleotides not matched to a gene: 10. CDR3 size: 16 residues. The germline V gene has CDR1 MNHEY and CDR2 SMNVEV (reference sequence). Here the CDR3 reads CASSPEGLAGMGEQYF. CDR3 nucleotide sequence: TGTGCCAGCAGTCCCGAGGGACTAGCGGGGATGGGCGAGCAGTACTTC.

This rearrangement joins TRBV7-9 to TRBJ2-3; 9 bases agree with TRBD2. The CDR3 contains 15 residues. CDR1 SEHNR and CDR2 FQNEAQ come from the germline V gene (reference sequence). The V segment lost 5 bases and the J segment 6 bases; nucleotides outside the gene matches: 9. The CDR3 loop is CASSLLGGRADTQYF. The CDR3 DNA reads as TGTGCCAGCAGCCTTTTGGGCGGGAGGGCGGATACGCAGTATTTT.

This chain uses TRBV7-3 with TRBJ1-2; 7 bases align to TRBD1. Per germline, CDR1 SGHTA and CDR2 FQGTGA. V lost 5 bases to trimming and J lost 4 bases; unmatched junction nucleotides: 13. CDR3 length: 16 amino acids. The chain's CDR3 is CASSLYSRDRIYGYTF. DNA for the CDR3: TGTGCCAGCAGCCTATACAGCCGGGACAGAATCTATGGCTACACCTTC.

The V and J genes are TRBV7-2 and TRBJ1-4, with TRBD1 matching 7 bases. This CDR3 spans 16 amino acids. From germline, CDR1 is SGHTA and CDR2 FQGNSA. Losses at the gene ends were 5 bases for V and 0 bases for J; bases not matched to a gene: 6. CDR3 protein: CASSPGQVATNEKLFF. The CDR3 nucleotides are TGTGCCAGCAGCCCCGGACAGGTTGCAACTAATGAAAAACTGTTTTTT.

The chain recombines TRBV6-1 with TRBJ2-1; 14 nucleotides align to TRBD2. Germline CDR1 and CDR2: MNHNS and SASEGT. This CDR3 is 19 amino acids long. V lost 0 bases to trimming and J lost 7 bases; unmatched junction nucleotides: 11. CDR3 protein: CASSEAIMGLAGVVNEQFF. CDR3 bases: TGTGCCAGCAGTGAAGCGATCATGGGACTAGCGGGAGTAGTTAATGAGCAGTTCTTC.

The V and J genes are TRBV5-4 and TRBJ2-3; TRBD2 matches at 13 bases. The CDR3 sequence is 18 residues long. The V and J ends lost 2 bases and 3 bases, in that order; junction bases with no gene match: 9. Germline CDR1 is SGHNT and CDR2 is YYREEE (reference sequence). CDR3 DNA sequence: TGTGCCAGCAGCTTATATGGACTAGCGGGAGTGGGTACAGATACGCAGTATTTT. As protein: CASSLYGLAGVGTDTQYF.